What follows is one T cell receptor (beta chain) and its context. Its cognate antigen is unknown. Investigators divided CD4+ cells into CD45RA+ naive and CD45RA-negative memory subsets. The sample comes from a study of shared clonotypes between healthy human individuals. General observations from the study: Sharing across four donors was highest in naive CD4 (roughly 5%) and lowest in memory CD8 (0.4%). In general, naive subsets displayed greater estimated richness than memory subsets did.

The protocol was immunoSEQ multiplex PCR, while the TCRdb copy is restricted to in-frame clones and leaves out a portion. The sample holds 2 million to 2.5 million clones, 85% to 95% seen once. The material sequenced was naive CD4+ T cells from PBMCs. The subset was: CD45RA+ positively selected. The sequence came from a young man in good health. Some clones in this sample may be carry-over from other donors' samples.

CDR3 in DNA: TGTGCCAGCAGCCCACCCCCTCGGTGGGGGCCGGGGGAAAAACTGTTTTTT. Protein: CASSPPPRWGPGEKLFF. The J gene is TRBJ1-4, the V gene TRBV11-2; weak D call: TRBD1 (6 bases). Trimming took 5 bases from V and 8 from J, leaving 24 bases between them. The germline CDR1 and CDR2 sequences are SGHAT and FQNNGV. The CDR3 sequence is 17 residues long.